These 19 T cell receptor beta chains originate from one sample sequenced in a study of T-cell reconstitution after alpha-beta-depleted transplantation in children. For TCRbeta, the library was prepared with unique molecular identifiers. TCRdb reanalysed the PCR reads using MiXCR and keeps one entry per CDR3 protein. The data contain almost 500,000 distinct CDR3 sequences, about 10% of them singletons. The sample was PBMCs, taken before TCRalphabeta/CD19-depleted stem cell transplant. All receptors come from a child aged 2 to 15 with inherited bone marrow failure, due to receive a stem cell transplant.

This clonotype was counted ten times or more. The chain joins TRBV7-6 to TRBJ2-1; TRBD2 matches at 10 bases. This CDR3 contains 15 residues. Trimming removed 3 bases from V and 7 bases from J; junction bases left unmatched: 6. The germline V gene has CDR1 SGHVS and CDR2 FNYEAQ. CDR3 DNA sequence: TGTGCCAGCAGCTTCCTAGCGGGAGTGGGAAATGAGCAGTTCTTC. Amino acid sequence: CASSFLAGVGNEQFF. The full variable domain, completed using reference TRBV7-6 and TRBJ2-1, is GAGVSQSPRYKVTKRGQDVALRCDPISGHVSLYWYRQALGQGPEFLTYFNYEAQQDKSGLPNDRFSAERPEGSISTLTIQRTEQRDSAMYRCASSFLAGVGNEQFFGPGTRLTVL.

This clonotype has at least ten counts. The rearrangement uses TRBV19 and TRBJ1-5; possible D gene TRBD1, 5 bases. Trimming cost V 5 bases and J 3 bases, with 14 bases left between them. Germline lookup yields CDR1 LNHDA and CDR2 SQIVND (reference sequence). This CDR3 contains 15 residues. CDR3 DNA: TGTGCCAGTAGTCTGGGGCAGGTTTTCAATCAGCCCCAGCATTTT. Translated, it gives CASSLGQVFNQPQHF.

This clonotype was recorded many times. The DNA for the CDR3 is TGCGCCAGCAGCCCCCCGACTAGCGGGGGAAGCACAGATACGCAGTATTTT. It translates to CASSPPTSGGSTDTQYF. This rearrangement joins TRBV5-1 to TRBJ2-3; 12 positions match TRBD2. Trimming took 4 bases from V and 0 from J; bases not matched to a gene: 6. The CDR3 runs 17 residues. CDR1 SGHRS and CDR2 YFSETQ come from the germline V gene. The variable domain in full, completed from reference TRBV5-1 and TRBJ2-3, reads KAGVTQTPRYLIKTRGQQVTLSCSPISGHRSVSWYQQTPGQGLQFLFEYFSETQRNKGNFPGRFSGRQFSNSRSEMNVSTLELGDSALYLCASSPPTSGGSTDTQYFGPGTRLTVL.

This clonotype was observed a handful of times. The chain couples TRBV28 to TRBJ2-1; 11 bases match TRBD2. The junction had 4 bases not matched to a gene; V was cut back by 3 bases and J by 6 bases. In germline, CDR1 is MDHEN, CDR2 SYDVKM. This CDR3 has 15 residues. The DNA of the CDR3 is TGTGCCAGCAGTTTCACTAGCGGGAGTTCCAATGAGCAGTTCTTC. This sequence encodes CASSFTSGSSNEQFF.

The sample holds a few counts of this clonotype. J is TRBJ1-6 and V is TRBV7-2; D is unclear. Trimming removed 5 bases at V and 3 bases at J, with 11 bases between. The CDR3 has 15 residues. CDR1 and CDR2 (germline): SGHTA, FQGNSA. The CDR3: CASSRVPIYNSPLHF. CDR3 DNA sequence: TGTGCCAGCAGCCGGGTGCCAATCTATAATTCACCCCTCCACTTT.

This clonotype was recorded a few times. The CDR3 here is CASSYRAYRETQYF. The CDR3 nucleotides read TGTGCCAGCAGTTATAGGGCGTATCGAGAGACCCAGTACTTC. The gene calls are TRBV6-5 and TRBJ2-5; D gene uncertain. The CDR3 is 14 residues long. V lost 3 bases to trimming and J lost 4 bases, with 12 bases between them. The germline CDR1 and CDR2 sequences are MNHEY and SVGAGI.

Points on this clonotype: This may arise from a read error, as a much more abundant clone is one base away. The rearrangement links TRBV15 to TRBJ2-7; no clear D gene. This CDR3 is built from 13 residues. CDR1 is LNHNV and CDR2 is YYDKDF in the germline V gene (reference sequence). The CDR3 nucleotides read TGTGCCACCAGCAGAGACTTGTCCTACGAGCAGCACTTC. This encodes CATSRDLSYEQHF.

This clonotype was counted at least ten times. The rearrangement links TRBV11-2 to TRBJ2-1; D possibly matches TRBD1 or TRBD2 (6 bases each). Trimming pared 0 bases from V and 8 bases from J, leaving 14 bases between. Per the germline V gene, CDR1 is SGHAT and CDR2 is FQNNGV. CDR3 length: 15 residues. The CDR3 sequence is CASSLDYRGADEQFF. The CDR3 DNA sequence: TGTGCCAGCAGCTTAGATTATAGGGGGGCTGATGAGCAGTTCTTC.

This clonotype has ten or more counts. The chain recombines TRBV4-3 with TRBJ2-1; TRBD2 matches 7 bases. The germline gives CDR1 LGHNA, CDR2 YSLEER. The CDR3 is made up of 16 amino acids. Trimming cost V 1 base and J 8 bases; bases outside gene matches: 11. For the CDR3, the DNA is TGCGCCAGCAGCCAAGGCACGAACGGACTAGTGGATGAGCAGTTCTTC. This codes for CASSQGTNGLVDEQFF.

The chain carries TRBV19 and TRBJ1-1, with 7 nucleotides matching TRBD1. Germline CDR1 LNHDA, CDR2 SQIVND (reference sequence). The CDR3 loop spans 13 amino acids. The junction had 9 bases not matched to a gene; V was cut back by 10 bases and J by 4 bases. The CDR3 DNA is TGTGCCACTCAGACAGGGCCCATCACTGAAGCTTTCTTT. This gives the protein CATQTGPITEAFF.

This clonotype has at least ten counts. The chain combines TRBV12-3 or TRBV12-4 with TRBJ2-7; 7 bases line up with TRBD2. V trimming: 2 bases; J trimming: 1 base; junction bases outside the gene matches: 2. The CDR3 is 14 amino acids. The CDR3 region is CASSLRAGSYEQYF. The CDR3 region has the DNA TGTGCCAGCAGTTTAAGAGCGGGGTCCTACGAGCAGTACTTC.

This clonotype was found many times. Here the CDR3 DNA reads TGTGCCAGCAGCTGGGGACGGAGCGGGAGGAGTGAGCAGTTCTTC. It specifies CASSWGRSGRSEQFF. The chain carries TRBV5-4 and TRBJ2-1, with 9 bases matching TRBD2. With V trimmed by 3 bases and J by 9 bases, 10 bases remained unmatched. Germline V gene lookup returns CDR1 SGHNT and CDR2 YYREEE (reference sequence). The CDR3 totals 15 residues.

This chain joins TRBV5-1 and TRBJ1-2; 8 bases align to TRBD1. The J segment lost 5 bases and the V segment lost 0 bases, leaving 6 bases of the junction unmatched. This CDR3 contains 15 residues. CDR1 is SGHRS, CDR2 YFSETQ, per germline. In DNA form, the CDR3 reads TGCGCCAGCAGCTTGGTGGACAGGGTTCGGTATGGCTACACCTTC. Protein sequence: CASSLVDRVRYGYTF. Drawing the rest from reference TRBV5-1 and TRBJ1-2, the complete variable domain is KAGVTQTPRYLIKTRGQQVTLSCSPISGHRSVSWYQQTPGQGLQFLFEYFSETQRNKGNFPGRFSGRQFSNSRSEMNVSTLELGDSALYLCASSLVDRVRYGYTFGSGTRLTVV.

This clonotype was counted many times. The chain carries TRBV4-3 and TRBJ1-3; D perhaps matches TRBD1 (6 bases). This CDR3 has 17 residues. Germline lookup yields CDR1 LGHNA and CDR2 YSLEER. Trimming pared 0 bases from V and 0 bases from J, leaving 12 bases between. CDR3 in DNA: TGCGCCAGCAGCCAAGATCCAGGGGTCTACTCTGGAAACACCATATATTTT. It codes for CASSQDPGVYSGNTIYF.

Note on this clonotype: A much larger clone sits a single nucleotide away, making a read error possible. This chain joins TRBV11-2 and TRBJ2-5, with D possibly TRBD2 on 5 matching bases. Germline V gene lookup returns CDR1 SGHAT and CDR2 FQNNGV. This CDR3 has 14 residues. The CDR3 sequence: CASSHRDYQESQYF. The CDR3 region has the DNA TGTGCCAGCAGCCATAGAGACTACCAAGAGTCCCAGTACTTC. Combining the CDR3 with reference TRBV11-2 and TRBJ2-5 gives the whole variable domain EAGVAQSPRYKIIEKRQSVAFWCNPISGHATLYWYQQILGQGPKLLIQFQNNGVVDDSQLPKDRFSAERLKGVDSTLKIQPAKLEDSAVYLCASSHRDYQESQYFGPGTRLLVL.

This clonotype was observed at least ten times. The V call is TRBV28, the J call TRBJ2-3; D is unclear. The germline gives CDR1 MDHEN, CDR2 SYDVKM. Trimming pared 8 bases from V and 2 bases from J, leaving 11 bases between. The CDR3 is 13 residues long. The CDR3 region is CASRGLLTDTQYF. CDR3 nucleotide sequence: TGTGCCAGCCGCGGCCTTCTCACAGATACGCAGTATTTT. Variable domain in full (rest from reference TRBV28 and TRBJ2-3): DVKVTQSSRYLVKRTGEKVFLECVQDMDHENMFWYRQDPGLGLRLIYFSYDVKMKEKGDIPEGYSVSREKKERFSLILESASTNQTSMYLCASRGLLTDTQYFGPGTRLTVL.

The chain combines TRBV12-3 or TRBV12-4 with TRBJ2-7; tentatively, D is TRBD2 (6 bases). This CDR3 has 15 residues. Deletions cut 4 bases from V and 0 bases from J, with 13 bases between. CDR3 protein: CASSWYQGGSYEQYF. The DNA of the CDR3 is TGTGCCAGCAGTTGGTATCAGGGAGGCTCCTACGAGCAGTACTTC.

This clonotype was detected ten times or more. The rearrangement joins TRBV7-2 to TRBJ2-5; D possibly uses TRBD1 or TRBD2 (7 bases each). Trimming stripped 8 bases from V and 4 bases from J, with 11 bases between. CDR1 and CDR2 (germline): SGHTA, FQGNSA. The CDR3 contains 12 residues. The CDR3 is CASGRGGETQYF. In DNA, the CDR3 is TGTGCCAGCGGCAGGGGGGGAGAGACCCAGTACTTC.

This clonotype has a count of ten or more. The chain has TRBV5-1 and TRBJ2-2; D gene unclear. There are 15 residues in the CDR3. Per germline, CDR1 SGHRS and CDR2 YFSETQ. The germline V and J ends were trimmed by 0 bases and 2 bases, with 8 bases remaining between them. This CDR3 is CASSLESPNTGELFF. CDR3 coding DNA: TGCGCCAGCAGCTTGGAATCCCCCAACACCGGGGAGCTGTTTTTT.